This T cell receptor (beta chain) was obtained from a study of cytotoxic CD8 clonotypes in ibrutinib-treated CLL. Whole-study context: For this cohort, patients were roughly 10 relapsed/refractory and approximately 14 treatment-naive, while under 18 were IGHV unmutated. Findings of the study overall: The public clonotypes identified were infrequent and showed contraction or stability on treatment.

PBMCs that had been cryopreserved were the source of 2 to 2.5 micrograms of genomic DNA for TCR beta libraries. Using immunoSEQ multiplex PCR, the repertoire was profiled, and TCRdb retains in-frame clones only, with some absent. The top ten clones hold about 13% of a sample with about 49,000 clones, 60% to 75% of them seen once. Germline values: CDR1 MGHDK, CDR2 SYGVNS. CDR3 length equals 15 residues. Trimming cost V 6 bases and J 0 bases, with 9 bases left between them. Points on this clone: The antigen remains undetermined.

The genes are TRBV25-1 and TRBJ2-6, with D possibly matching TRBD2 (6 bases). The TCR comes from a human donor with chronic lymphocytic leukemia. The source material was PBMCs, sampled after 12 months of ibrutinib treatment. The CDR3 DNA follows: TGTGCCAGCAGGGGACTCAGCTCTGGGGCCAACGTCCTGACTTTC. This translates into CASRGLSSGANVLTF.